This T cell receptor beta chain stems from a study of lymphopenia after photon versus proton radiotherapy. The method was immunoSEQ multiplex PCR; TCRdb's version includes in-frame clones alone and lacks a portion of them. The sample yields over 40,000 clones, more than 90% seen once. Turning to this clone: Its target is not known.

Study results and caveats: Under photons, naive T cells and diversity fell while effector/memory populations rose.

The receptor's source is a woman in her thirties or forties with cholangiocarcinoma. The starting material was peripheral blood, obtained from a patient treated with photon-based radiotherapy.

CDR3 in amino acids: CSVGGPTGLAGTRRGPYNEQFF. The CDR3 DNA is TGCAGCGTTGGGGGTCCTACCGGACTAGCGGGGACTCGTCGGGGCCCCTACAATGAGCAGTTCTTC. The rearrangement links TRBV29-1 to TRBJ2-1; the match to TRBD2 covers 12 bases. The germline V gene encodes CDR1 SQVTM and CDR2 ANQGSEA. J gave up 2 bases and V 4 bases, and 24 bases lay outside the gene matches. The length of the CDR3 is 22 residues.